The 4 T cell receptor beta chains given below trace back to one sample, sequenced in a study of blood T cell repertoires in COVID-19. This table comes from immunoSEQ multiplex PCR, and its TCRdb copy is limited to in-frame clones, with some not included. The sample has 360,000 or so clones, roughly 86% seen once. The sample taken for sequencing was PBMCs or T cells enriched from blood (not recorded which). These receptors originate from a woman aged 25 to 39 who had been exposed to COVID-19.

The chain couples TRBV28 to TRBJ1-1, with D possibly matching TRBD1 (5 bases). Looked up from germline, CDR1 is MDHEN and CDR2 is SYDVKM. Deletions cut 11 bases from V and 1 base from J, with 11 bases between. This CDR3 is 12 amino acids long. The CDR3 region is CAGGTGNTEAFF. The CDR3 coding sequence is TGTGCCGGGGGGACGGGGAACACTGAAGCTTTCTTT.

This clone occurred a few times. This chain connects TRBV9 to TRBJ2-7, with 8 nucleotides matching TRBD2. Trimming cost V 4 bases and J 6 bases; bases outside gene matches: 15. Per the germline V gene, CDR1 is SGDLS and CDR2 is YYNGEE. The CDR3 length is 16 residues. DNA of the CDR3: TGTGCCAGCAGCCCCGGGGGGGCGGGAGTAATAAGCGAGCAGTACTTC. It encodes CASSPGGAGVISEQYF.

The chain is built from TRBV23-1 and TRBJ2-5, with TRBD1 matching over 8 bases. TRBV23-1 is an ORF for which the function is uncertain. CDR3 length: 14 amino acids. V lost 6 bases and J lost 1; bases outside the gene matches: 4. CDR3 coding DNA: TGCGCCAGCAGGGTGGACAGGGCCCAAGAGACCCAGTACTTC. Amino acids: CASRVDRAQETQYF.

This chain uses TRBV6-5 with TRBJ1-1; D may be TRBD1 (6 bases). Germline assignment: CDR1 MNHEY and CDR2 SVGAGI. V dropped 6 bases and J dropped 5 bases, with 10 bases sitting between them. This CDR3 comprises 12 residues. DNA for the CDR3: TGTGCCAGCAGGGGACACGGGACTGAAGCTTTCTTT. Translated: CASRGHGTEAFF.